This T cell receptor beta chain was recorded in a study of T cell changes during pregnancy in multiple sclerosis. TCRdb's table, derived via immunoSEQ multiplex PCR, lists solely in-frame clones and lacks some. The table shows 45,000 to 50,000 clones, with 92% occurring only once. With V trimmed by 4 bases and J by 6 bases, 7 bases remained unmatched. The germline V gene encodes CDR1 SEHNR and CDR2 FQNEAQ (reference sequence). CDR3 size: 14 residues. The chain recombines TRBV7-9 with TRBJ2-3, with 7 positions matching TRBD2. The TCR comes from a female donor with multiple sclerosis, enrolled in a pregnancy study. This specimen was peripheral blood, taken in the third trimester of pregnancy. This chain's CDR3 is CASSYGLDSDTQYF. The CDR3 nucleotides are TGTGCCAGCAGCTATGGACTAGATTCGGATACGCAGTATTTT.